The 30 T cell receptor beta chains below come from one sample, sequenced in a study of cytomegalovirus exposure and HLA in healthy donors. A multiplex PCR was run with 60 Vbeta primers and 13 Jbeta primers. The repertoire was sequenced with immunoSEQ multiplex PCR; TCRdb's copy has only in-frame clones and lacks some. Among some 200,000 clones, over 60% were seen once, and the ten largest hold around 2%. Sequenced sample: PBMCs. These receptors all stem from a man in his late teens or twenties in good health and CMV-seronegative.

This clone came up once. The chain joins TRBV15 to TRBJ2-3; TRBD2 aligns across 12 bases. CDR3 size: 17 residues. Germline V gene sequence: CDR1 LNHNV, CDR2 YYDKDF (reference sequence). Trimming removed 6 bases from V and 4 bases from J; junction bases left unmatched: 11. This CDR3 reads CATSRGASGRAADTQYF. CDR3 sequence (DNA): TGTGCCACCAGTCGCGGAGCTAGCGGGAGGGCCGCAGATACGCAGTATTTT.

The chain has TRBV27 and TRBJ2-7, with 12 positions matching TRBD2. J was trimmed by 2 bases and V by 6 bases; bases with no gene match: 17. The germline gives CDR1 MNHEY, CDR2 SMNVEV (reference sequence). This CDR3 has 19 amino acids. The DNA for the CDR3 is TGTGCCAGCAGCCTTTGGGACCCAAACGGACTAGCGGGAACCTACGAGCAGTACTTC. Translation: CASSLWDPNGLAGTYEQYF.

This clone was counted at least ten times. The V call is TRBV6-6, the J call TRBJ2-7; D possibly corresponds to TRBD1 (6 bases). The CDR3 is 11 amino acids. Trimming left V 8 bases short and J 7 bases short, with 12 bases between. CDR1 and CDR2 (germline): MNHNY, SVGAGI (reference sequence). The CDR3 loop is CASGSTGEQYF. Here the CDR3 DNA reads TGTGCCAGCGGATCTACAGGGGAGCAGTACTTC.

The chain links TRBV5-1 to TRBJ2-7, with 10 bases lining up with TRBD1. The CDR3 is 13 amino acids. Germline-derived CDR1 and CDR2 are SGHRS and YFSETQ. The junction had 4 bases not matched to a gene; V was cut back by 4 bases and J by 6 bases. The CDR3 reads CASSHGTGVEQYF. The CDR3 DNA reads TGCGCCAGCAGCCACGGGACAGGGGTCGAGCAGTACTTC.

Only a few counts were recorded for this clone. The chain links TRBV10-3 to TRBJ1-1; possible D gene TRBD1, 5 bases. The germline V gene encodes CDR1 ENHRY and CDR2 SYGVKD. V lost 9 bases, J lost 2 bases, and 10 bases lay in between. This CDR3 spans 12 amino acids. CDR3 amino acids: CAIGAVNTEAFF. CDR3 DNA: TGTGCCATAGGGGCCGTAAACACTGAAGCTTTCTTT.

The rearrangement links TRBV5-1 to TRBJ1-6; D gene unclear. The ends were cut back, 4 bases at V and 0 bases at J, with 17 bases in the middle. The CDR3 is made up of 18 amino acids. From germline, CDR1 is SGHRS and CDR2 YFSETQ. CDR3 sequence: CASSQHTVQSSYNSPLHF. The CDR3 bases are TGCGCCAGCAGCCAGCACACAGTTCAGAGCTCCTATAATTCACCCCTCCACTTT.

The V call is TRBV5-1, the J call TRBJ1-4; the D gene is possibly TRBD1 (6 bases). With 3 bases removed from V and 4 bases from J, the gap between germline ends came to 10 bases. This CDR3 region has 14 residues. CDR1 and CDR2 from the germline V gene are SGHRS and YFSETQ. CDR3 coding DNA: TGCGCCAGCAGCTCAGGGGCCCTTAATGAAAAACTGTTTTTT. It specifies CASSSGALNEKLFF.

The chain couples TRBV11-2 to TRBJ1-1; no clear D. Trimming pared 3 bases from V and 6 bases from J, leaving 11 bases between. The germline V gene encodes CDR1 SGHAT and CDR2 FQNNGV. The CDR3 extends over 13 amino acids. The CDR3 DNA sequence: TGTGCCAGCAGCTTGAACAGCGGGGCTGAAGCTTTCTTT. It yields the protein CASSLNSGAEAFF.

V is TRBV27 and J is TRBJ2-1; D possibly corresponds to TRBD2 (6 bases). Trimming stripped 3 bases from V and 6 bases from J, with 12 bases between. The CDR3 contains 14 residues. Germline CDR1 is MNHEY and CDR2 is SMNVEV (reference sequence). The chain's CDR3 is CASSFGTQANEQFF. The CDR3 DNA is TGTGCCAGCAGTTTTGGGACTCAAGCCAATGAGCAGTTCTTC.

This sequence joins TRBV30 and TRBJ2-1, with TRBD1 matching 8 bases. V gave up 3 bases and J gave up 3 bases; unmatched junction bases: 7. From germline, CDR1 is GTSNPN and CDR2 SVGIG (reference sequence). There are 15 residues in the CDR3. The DNA for the CDR3 is TGTGCCTGGAGCTGGTCAGGGGGCTACTACAATGAGCAGTTCTTC. This sequence encodes CAWSWSGGYYNEQFF.

This clone was detected only once. This chain connects TRBV7-9 to TRBJ2-7; 9 bases fit TRBD1. Germline loops: CDR1 SEHNR, CDR2 FQNEAQ (reference sequence). V shed 5 bases, J shed 4 bases, and the junction held 6 bases outside the gene matches. CDR3 length: 14 residues. The CDR3 loop reads CASSTPGTGYEQYF. In nucleotides, the CDR3 is TGTGCCAGCAGCACACCCGGGACAGGGTACGAGCAGTACTTC.

This clone has only a few counts. The chain combines TRBV6-5 with TRBJ2-5; D is perhaps TRBD2 (6 bases). CDR1 is MNHEY and CDR2 is SVGAGI in the germline V gene. The CDR3 length is 13 residues. V gave up 2 bases and J gave up 4 bases, with 8 bases separating them. The CDR3 nucleotides are TGTGCCAGCAGTTACCAGGGAGGAGAGACCCAGTACTTC. Protein: CASSYQGGETQYF.

The genes are TRBV16 and TRBJ1-5; D remains unclear. Trimming left V 2 bases short and J 6 bases short, with 14 bases between. The CDR3 is 15 residues long. Per germline, CDR1 KGHSY and CDR2 FQNENV. CDR3 loop: CASSQGGGPSQPQHF. The DNA of the CDR3 is TGTGCCAGCAGCCAAGGTGGAGGCCCCAGTCAGCCCCAGCATTTT.

The genes are TRBV29-1 and TRBJ2-5; D is unclear. CDR1 is SQVTM and CDR2 is ANQGSEA in the germline V gene. The CDR3 sequence is 13 residues long. V dropped 0 bases and J dropped 1 base, with 6 bases sitting between them. The CDR3 protein is CSVEEQLQETQYF. In DNA, the CDR3 is TGCAGCGTTGAAGAACAGCTCCAAGAGACCCAGTACTTC.

The chain combines TRBV13 with TRBJ1-3; weak D call: TRBD1 (5 bases). V lost 1 base to trimming and J lost 4 bases, with 14 bases between them. This CDR3 is built from 16 residues. In germline, CDR1 is PRHDT, CDR2 FYEKMQ (reference sequence). DNA of the CDR3: TGTGCCAGCAGCTTAGTGCAGGGCCGAGGAGGAAACACCATATATTTT. It encodes CASSLVQGRGGNTIYF.

CDR3 bases: TGTGCCAGCAGTTACTGGCAGGGCTATGGCTACACCTTC. It yields the protein CASSYWQGYGYTF. The chain carries TRBV6-5 and TRBJ1-2; D is perhaps TRBD1 (5 bases). V was trimmed by 1 base and J by 4 bases, leaving 7 bases between them. The length of the CDR3 is 13 residues. Germline lookup yields CDR1 MNHEY and CDR2 SVGAGI.

The chain links TRBV6-5 to TRBJ2-5, with D possibly matching TRBD1 (6 bases). The CDR3 is 14 amino acids. V lost 6 bases and J lost 2, with 13 bases in between. In germline, CDR1 is MNHEY, CDR2 SVGAGI. DNA for the CDR3: TGTGCCAGCAGAAATTCCGACAGGCAAGAGACCCAGTACTTC. Translating gives CASRNSDRQETQYF.

The CDR3 bases are TGTGCCAGCAGCTCCCCCGGACTAGCGGGGACAGATACGCAGTATTTT. It yields the protein CASSSPGLAGTDTQYF. This rearrangement joins TRBV7-9 to TRBJ2-3; 12 nucleotides agree with TRBD2. CDR1 and CDR2 (germline): SEHNR, FQNEAQ (reference sequence). V dropped 4 bases and J dropped 3; count of bases not matched to a gene: 5. This CDR3 comprises 16 residues.

The chain links TRBV14 to TRBJ2-1; D not certain. The ends were cut back, 0 bases at V and 6 bases at J, with 18 bases in the middle. The CDR3 contains 17 residues. In germline, CDR1 is SGHDN, CDR2 FVKESK. CDR3 in DNA: TGTGCCAGCAGCCAAGATCAATCCGCTGGGTGGAGCAATGAGCAGTTCTTC. It yields the protein CASSQDQSAGWSNEQFF.

The CDR3 DNA follows: TGCGCCAGCAGTCCCCCACTGGAGGGCACTGAAGCTTTCTTT. Translation gives CASSPPLEGTEAFF. The chain couples TRBV5-1 to TRBJ1-1; D remains unclear. CDR1 and CDR2 (germline): SGHRS, YFSETQ. CDR3 length: 14 residues. Trimming took 5 bases from V and 4 from J, leaving 15 bases between them.

The chain employs TRBV6-5 and TRBJ2-7; perhaps TRBD2 as D (6 bases). The V gene's germline CDR1 is MNHEY and CDR2 SVGAGI. Deletions cut 6 bases from V and 0 bases from J, with 15 bases between. The CDR3 is 15 residues long. The CDR3 DNA reads as TGTGCCAGCAGGTCGGGACTTATTAGCTCCTACGAGCAGTACTTC. Encoded protein: CASRSGLISSYEQYF.

This clone has a handful of counts. V usage is TRBV18 and J usage is TRBJ1-3; D is ambiguous. V was trimmed by 6 bases and J by 0 bases, leaving 9 bases between them. The CDR3 extends over 14 amino acids. Germline values: CDR1 KGHSH, CDR2 LQKENI. CDR3 coding DNA: TGTGCCAGCTCGAGGGAGAGCTCTGGAAACACCATATATTTT. Its translation: CASSRESSGNTIYF.

This sequence joins TRBV28 and TRBJ2-7; D might be TRBD2 (6 bases). This CDR3 is 16 amino acids long. Trimming pared 6 bases from V and 6 bases from J, leaving 24 bases between. Germline V gene lookup returns CDR1 MDHEN and CDR2 SYDVKM. This CDR3 reads CASRPPEEGLRREQYF. The DNA for the CDR3 is TGTGCCAGCAGACCACCCGAAGAGGGACTCAGGCGCGAGCAGTACTTC.

The V and J genes are TRBV5-8 and TRBJ1-2, with TRBD1 as a possible D gene (6 bases). This CDR3 spans 14 amino acids. Trimming shortened V by 0 bases and J by 3 bases, and 9 bases separated the two germline ends. Germline V lookup: CDR1 SGHTS, CDR2 YDEGEE. CDR3 sequence: CASSLDRVDYGYTF. The DNA of the CDR3 is TGTGCCAGCAGCTTGGACAGGGTGGACTATGGCTACACCTTC.

This clone has a single count. This chain links TRBV27 with TRBJ1-2; 10 bases are a match to TRBD1. V lost 0 bases, J lost 5 bases, and 3 bases stayed unmatched. The CDR3 extends over 15 amino acids. Germline assignment: CDR1 MNHEY and CDR2 SMNVEV (reference sequence). CDR3 amino acids: CASSLSGTGAYGYTF. CDR3 DNA sequence: TGTGCCAGCAGTTTATCGGGGACAGGGGCGTATGGCTACACCTTC.

CDR3 amino acids: CASSVEPAGEQETQYF. CDR3 in DNA: TGTGCCAGCAGCGTAGAACCAGCGGGAGAACAAGAGACCCAGTACTTC. The chain uses TRBV9 and TRBJ2-5; 8 bases line up with TRBD2. With V trimmed by 0 bases and J by 2 bases, 6 bases remained unmatched. The germline V gene has CDR1 SGDLS and CDR2 YYNGEE. CDR3 length equals 16 residues.

The rearrangement uses TRBV6-5 and TRBJ2-5; D is possibly TRBD1 (7 bases). The CDR3 contains 14 residues. CDR1 is MNHEY, CDR2 SVGAGI, per germline. V was shortened by 6 bases and J by 1 base, with 12 bases between the two germline ends. The CDR3, as DNA: TGTGCCAGCAGGGCAGGGGGGTCCCAAGAGACCCAGTACTTC. It codes for CASRAGGSQETQYF.

The chain has TRBV11-2 and TRBJ1-5; the match to TRBD1 covers 9 bases. With 5 bases clipped from V and 6 bases from J, the junction kept 5 bases outside the gene matches. Germline CDR1 and CDR2: SGHAT and FQNNGV. This CDR3 is built from 14 residues. For the CDR3, the DNA is TGTGCCAGCAGCCAGGGACAGGGAGGTCAGCCCCAGCATTTT. Protein: CASSQGQGGQPQHF.

V usage is TRBV11-2 and J usage is TRBJ2-7; 9 bases line up with TRBD2. Per the germline V gene, CDR1 is SGHAT and CDR2 is FQNNGV. V shed 5 bases, J shed 1 base, and the junction held 6 bases outside the gene matches. The CDR3 sequence is 15 residues long. CDR3 residues: CASSPAGGGSYEQYF. The CDR3 DNA reads TGTGCCAGCAGCCCAGCGGGAGGAGGTTCCTACGAGCAGTACTTC.

V and J are TRBV5-1 and TRBJ1-3; D is unresolved. Germline V gene lookup returns CDR1 SGHRS and CDR2 YFSETQ. The CDR3 has 17 amino acids. The ends were cut back, 0 bases at V and 8 bases at J, with 21 bases in the middle. The CDR3 reads CASSLGQRAPGVDTIYF. The CDR3 DNA is TGCGCCAGCAGCTTGGGGCAGCGGGCACCCGGCGTTGACACCATATATTTT.